What follows are 32 T cell receptor beta chains derived from one specimen sequenced in a study of human T cells and chemical hapten exposure (dated by TCRdb to the early 2020s). The time point tag for this specimen amounts to: patch test 1, 2 weeks after DPC sensitization. The label giving this sample's treatment or condition can be read as: therapeutic diphenylcyclopropenone sensitization with weekly scalp DPC. The library was prepared using RACE. Sequencing instrument: NextSeq 500. TCRdb reworked the public reads: Q25 trimming with fastp, MiXCR clone assembly, productive beta chains retained. Records with the same CDR3 protein are collapsed into one entry carrying the most frequent genes and DNA. For this sample there are some 79,000 distinct CDR3 sequences; approximately 8% appear just once. 1.5% to 1.9% of the sample lies in the top ten. The material was whole blood, obtained in connection with sensitization to the hapten diphenylcyclopropenone (DPC). Receptor source: a woman aged 25 to 45 with alopecia areata. Some clones in this sample may be carry-over from other donors' samples.

This clonotype was picked up a small number of times. The chain joins TRBV5-6 to TRBJ1-4, with D maybe TRBD1 (5 bases). Germline CDR1 is SGHDT and CDR2 is YYEEEE. The V and J ends lost 4 bases and 0 bases respectively, with 10 bases between them. The CDR3 is made up of 15 amino acids. CDR3 sequence (DNA): TGTGCCAGCAGCAGACAGATATCAACTAATGAAAAACTGTTTTTT. This encodes CASSRQISTNEKLFF. The whole variable domain, filled in from reference TRBV5-6 and TRBJ1-4, reads DAGVTQSPTHLIKTRGQQVTLRCSPKSGHDTVSWYQQALGQGPQFIFQYYEEEERQRGNFPDRFSGHQFPNYSSELNVNALLLGDSALYLCASSRQISTNEKLFFGSGTQLSVL.

This clonotype was seen more than once but under ten times. DNA of the CDR3: TGCAGTGCCCCGAGCGGGGGGGCCCGGAATGAGCAGTTCTTC. Translation: CSAPSGGARNEQFF. The chain is built from TRBV20-1 and TRBJ2-1; 10 bases are a match to TRBD2. Unmatched junction bases numbered 9, after V lost 6 bases and J lost 7 bases. CDR1 DFQATT and CDR2 SNEGSKA come from the germline V gene (reference sequence). The CDR3 is 14 residues long.

This clonotype was detected many times. This rearrangement joins TRBV5-6 to TRBJ1-2; 10 bases fit TRBD1. The CDR3 loop spans 17 amino acids. Per germline, CDR1 SGHDT and CDR2 YYEEEE. V trimming: 4 bases; J trimming: 5 bases; junction bases outside the gene matches: 14. The CDR3 reads CASSLDRGTYVYYGYTF. The DNA for the CDR3 is TGTGCCAGCAGCCTGGACAGGGGGACGTATGTTTATTATGGCTACACCTTC.

The chain employs TRBV20-1 and TRBJ1-1; no definite D call. This CDR3 is 13 amino acids long. CDR1 is DFQATT and CDR2 is SNEGSKA in the germline V gene (reference sequence). V was clipped by 2 bases and J by 5 bases, with 12 bases between them. The CDR3 here is CSARFGSGTEAFF. CDR3 nucleotide sequence: TGCAGTGCTAGATTCGGGAGTGGGACTGAAGCTTTCTTT.

This clonotype was counted at least ten times. The chain employs TRBV24-1 and TRBJ2-1; the match to TRBD2 covers 12 bases. The CDR3 runs to 18 residues. V lost 3 bases, J lost 8 bases, and 13 bases stayed unmatched. CDR1 is KGHDR and CDR2 is SFDVKD in the germline V gene. The chain's CDR3 is CATSDASPKTSGGDEQFF. CDR3 DNA: TGTGCCACCAGTGATGCTTCCCCTAAGACTAGCGGGGGCGATGAGCAGTTCTTC.

This clonotype was seen a few times. The chain joins TRBV18 to TRBJ2-1, with 9 bases matching TRBD1. V dropped 5 bases and J dropped 5; count of bases not matched to a gene: 7. The CDR3 is 15 amino acids. Germline values: CDR1 KGHSH, CDR2 LQKENI. CDR3: CASSSPWTGDNEQFF. CDR3 DNA: TGTGCCAGCTCATCTCCATGGACAGGGGACAATGAGCAGTTCTTC.

The genes are TRBV7-2 and TRBJ1-1; possibly TRBD1 for D (6 bases). V gave up 2 bases and J gave up 5 bases, with 9 bases separating them. Germline V CDR1 and CDR2: SGHTA, FQGNSA. This CDR3 comprises 13 residues. The CDR3 nucleotides are TGTGCCAGCAGCTTACTGAGGGGGACTGAAGCTTTCTTT. Protein sequence: CASSLLRGTEAFF. Looking up the rest from reference TRBV7-2 and TRBJ1-1 gives the full variable domain: GAGVSQSPSNKVTEKGKDVELRCDPISGHTALYWYRQSLGQGLEFLIYFQGNSAPDKSGLPSDRFSAERTGGSVSTLTIQRTQQEDSAVYLCASSLLRGTEAFFGQGTRLTVV.

In this sample, this clonotype turned up a few times. The V call is TRBV19, the J call TRBJ1-1, with D possibly being TRBD1 (5 bases). Germline V gene sequence: CDR1 LNHDA, CDR2 SQIVND (reference sequence). This CDR3 comprises 12 residues. The V gene lost 11 bases and the J gene lost 1 base, with 11 bases spanning the gap. CDR3 in DNA: TGTGCCTCGAGGGGCAGGAACACTGAAGCTTTCTTT. Translation: CASRGRNTEAFF.

This clonotype was detected only a few times. V usage is TRBV30 and J usage is TRBJ1-2; weak D call: TRBD1 (6 bases). This CDR3 spans 14 amino acids. Trimming pared 0 bases from V and 0 bases from J, leaving 8 bases between. Germline V gene sequence: CDR1 GTSNPN, CDR2 SVGIG (reference sequence). Here the CDR3 reads CAWSVGGSNYGYTF. CDR3 bases: TGTGCCTGGAGTGTCGGGGGCTCTAACTATGGCTACACCTTC.

The chain joins TRBV12-3 or TRBV12-4 to TRBJ2-1, with TRBD2 matching 9 bases. With 0 bases clipped from V and 0 bases from J, the junction kept 6 bases outside the gene matches. The CDR3 is 18 residues long. CDR3 nucleotide sequence: TGTGCCAGCAGTTTAGCGATGGCGGGGGGGATCTCCTACAATGAGCAGTTCTTC. Amino acids: CASSLAMAGGISYNEQFF.

The J gene is TRBJ1-3, the V gene TRBV20-1, with D maybe TRBD1 (6 bases). The CDR3 is 14 amino acids. The V end was cut by 3 bases, the J end by 0 bases, with 9 bases between. Per germline, CDR1 DFQATT and CDR2 SNEGSKA (reference sequence). The CDR3 sequence: CSASRGASGNTIYF. Here the CDR3 DNA reads TGCAGTGCTAGCCGGGGGGCCTCTGGAAACACCATATATTTT.

This chain connects TRBV18 to TRBJ1-5; the match to TRBD1 covers 11 bases. Germline lookup yields CDR1 KGHSH and CDR2 LQKENI. J gave up 4 bases and V 6 bases, and 8 bases lay outside the gene matches. The CDR3 has 16 amino acids. In DNA form, the CDR3 reads TGTGCCAGCTCCCTATCGGGACAGGGGGAGAATCAGCCCCAGCATTTT. This sequence encodes CASSLSGQGENQPQHF.

The V and J genes are TRBV30 and TRBJ2-7, with 7 bases matching TRBD1. From germline, CDR1 is GTSNPN and CDR2 SVGIG (reference sequence). With V trimmed by 7 bases and J by 5 bases, 5 bases remained unmatched. The CDR3 has 11 residues. The CDR3 here is CALQQGNEQYF. CDR3 coding DNA: TGTGCCTTACAACAGGGGAACGAGCAGTACTTC.

This clonotype was recorded many times. The chain recombines TRBV6-1 with TRBJ1-5; D possibly corresponds to TRBD1 (6 bases). With 6 bases removed from V and 2 bases from J, the gap between germline ends came to 20 bases. Germline loops: CDR1 MNHNS, CDR2 SASEGT. The CDR3 runs 17 residues. The CDR3 bases are TGTGCCAGCAGAGATTTGGACAGCCTTGGAGGCAATCAGCCCCAGCATTTT. Protein: CASRDLDSLGGNQPQHF.

This clonotype has ten or more counts. V usage is TRBV7-9 and J usage is TRBJ1-1; D is ambiguous. The V gene lost 2 bases and the J gene lost 0 bases, with 4 bases spanning the gap. The CDR3 is 13 residues long. Per the germline V gene, CDR1 is SEHNR and CDR2 is FQNEAQ (reference sequence). CDR3 in DNA: TGTGCCAGCAGCTTAAGCTTGAACACTGAAGCTTTCTTT. It translates to CASSLSLNTEAFF.

This clonotype was seen only a few times. This rearrangement joins TRBV4-1 to TRBJ2-3; D is undetermined. Looked up from germline, CDR1 is MGHRA and CDR2 is YSYEKL. V lost 4 bases, J lost 1 base, and 12 bases lay in between. The CDR3 consists of 15 residues. CDR3 protein: CASSPRATGTDTQYF. CDR3 sequence (DNA): TGCGCCAGCAGCCCCCGGGCTACCGGCACAGATACGCAGTATTTT.

This clonotype came up many times. J is TRBJ2-1 and V is TRBV3-1; tentatively, D is TRBD2 (6 bases). CDR1 and CDR2 from the germline V gene are LGHDT and YNNKEL (reference sequence). V lost 1 base and J lost 10, with 8 bases in between. There are 12 residues in the CDR3. The DNA of the CDR3 is TGTGCCAGCAGCCAAGTTGCGGGGGAGCAGTTCTTC. This translates into CASSQVAGEQFF.

The chain carries TRBV6-5 and TRBJ1-6; TRBD1 aligns across 10 bases. The germline gives CDR1 MNHEY, CDR2 SVGAGI. The CDR3 runs to 13 residues. Trimming removed 8 bases from V and 7 bases from J; junction bases left unmatched: 2. As DNA, the CDR3 is TGTGCCAGCGGGGGACAGGGGAATTCACCCCTCCACTTT. This encodes CASGGQGNSPLHF.

About this clonotype: A much larger clone differs by one base, so this may be a read error. The chain links TRBV24-1 to TRBJ2-1; 7 nucleotides align to TRBD1. This CDR3 spans 12 amino acids. CDR1 and CDR2 (germline): KGHDR, SFDVKD. The ends lost 7 bases at V and 5 bases at J; junction bases unmatched: 1. The CDR3 DNA reads TGTGCCACCAGAGACAGGGACAATGAGCAGTTCTTC. Translated: CATRDRDNEQFF.

This chain links TRBV30 with TRBJ2-7; D unclear. CDR3 length: 13 residues. Trimming removed 5 bases from V and 0 bases from J, with 11 bases in between. Germline V gene lookup returns CDR1 GTSNPN and CDR2 SVGIG (reference sequence). This CDR3 is CAWSPTPSYEQYF. The CDR3 coding sequence is TGTGCCTGGTCGCCGACACCCTCCTACGAGCAGTACTTC.

The rearrangement uses TRBV28 and TRBJ2-4; TRBD2 aligns across 12 bases. CDR3 size: 20 residues. Trimming took 2 bases from V and 1 from J; bases not matched to a gene: 12. Germline values: CDR1 MDHEN, CDR2 SYDVKM. This CDR3 reads CASSLSNVWTSGAAKNIQYF. The CDR3 bases are TGTGCCAGCAGTTTAAGTAATGTATGGACTAGCGGGGCTGCCAAAAACATTCAGTACTTC.

The chain joins TRBV6-5 to TRBJ1-6; D gene uncertain. V lost 0 bases to trimming and J lost 3 bases, with 12 bases between them. The CDR3 runs 17 residues. Germline CDR1 and CDR2: MNHEY and SVGAGI. CDR3 DNA sequence: TGTGCCAGCAGTTACTCGGCCCTTGGGCACTATAATTCACCCCTCCACTTT. Translated: CASSYSALGHYNSPLHF.

This clonotype was recorded a few times. V gene TRBV20-1 combines with J gene TRBJ2-1; either TRBD1 or TRBD2 may fit D (6 bases each). The CDR3 runs to 14 residues. Per the germline V gene, CDR1 is DFQATT and CDR2 is SNEGSKA (reference sequence). V lost 6 bases and J 0 bases, leaving 12 bases between the germline ends. In DNA, the CDR3 is TGCAGTGCCCGGGGGCGCAGCTCCTACAATGAGCAGTTCTTC. Translating gives CSARGRSSYNEQFF.

On this clonotype: With a much larger clone just one base away, this may be a read error. CDR3 DNA: TGTGCCAGCAGTTTACGGGGTGACACGAACACCGGGGAGCTGTTTTTT. Amino acids: CASSLRGDTNTGELFF. V and J are TRBV6-5 and TRBJ2-2; TRBD2 is a possible D gene (5 bases). The V and J ends lost 4 bases and 0 bases respectively, with 12 bases between them. Per the germline V gene, CDR1 is MNHEY and CDR2 is SVGAGI. There are 16 residues in the CDR3.

The gene calls are TRBV5-4 and TRBJ1-1; 10 bases agree with TRBD1. V lost 4 bases, J lost 8 bases, and 5 bases stayed unmatched. The V gene's germline CDR1 is SGHNT and CDR2 YYREEE (reference sequence). The CDR3 runs 13 residues. The CDR3 nucleotides are TGTGCCAGCAGCGACAGGGGGCGATTCGAAGCTTTCTTT. Translating it yields CASSDRGRFEAFF.

This clonotype was seen many times. J is TRBJ1-1 and V is TRBV18; D not certain. Trimming cost V 1 base and J 0 bases, with 9 bases left between them. Germline V gene data show CDR1 as KGHSH and CDR2 as LQKENI. The CDR3 loop spans 15 amino acids. CDR3 sequence reads: CASSPREVVNTEAFF. The DNA for the CDR3 is TGTGCCAGCTCACCACGGGAGGTTGTGAACACTGAAGCTTTCTTT. Variable domain in full (rest from reference TRBV18 and TRBJ1-1): NAGVMQNPRHLVRRRGQEARLRCSPMKGHSHVYWYRQLPEEGLKFMVYLQKENIIDESGMPKERFSAEFPKEGPSILRIQQVVRGDSAAYFCASSPREVVNTEAFFGQGTRLTVV.

This clonotype has ten or more counts. The chain is built from TRBV27 and TRBJ2-7, with D possibly TRBD1 on 8 matching bases. The CDR3 totals 15 residues. With 0 bases removed from V and 3 bases from J, the gap between germline ends came to 12 bases. Germline V lookup: CDR1 MNHEY, CDR2 SMNVEV (reference sequence). The CDR3 protein is CASSLSGGTGYEQYF. The CDR3, as DNA: TGTGCCAGCAGTTTATCGGGGGGGACAGGCTACGAGCAGTACTTC.

This clonotype was seen only a few times. The CDR3 is CASSQDPTREQFF. As DNA, the CDR3 is TGTGCCAGCAGCCAAGACCCGACCCGTGAGCAGTTCTTC. The gene calls are TRBV3-1 and TRBJ2-1, with D unclear. The V end was cut by 0 bases, the J end by 9 bases, with 9 bases between. This CDR3 has 13 amino acids. Germline CDR1 reads LGHDT; CDR2 reads YNNKEL (reference sequence).

The chain carries TRBV19 and TRBJ1-6, with TRBD1 matching over 8 bases. After removal of 3 bases from V and 0 bases from J, the junction contained 4 bases not matched to a gene. The length of the CDR3 is 17 residues. CDR1 and CDR2 from the germline V gene are LNHDA and SQIVND (reference sequence). The CDR3 nucleotides are TGTGCCAGTAGTATCAGGACAGGGAGCTCCTATAATTCACCCCTCCACTTT. It translates to CASSIRTGSSYNSPLHF.

This clonotype has just a few counts. This chain links TRBV14 with TRBJ1-1; D is unresolved. Per germline, CDR1 SGHDN and CDR2 FVKESK. The CDR3 spans 13 residues. V was pared by 0 bases and J by 6 bases, with 8 bases between. In nucleotides, the CDR3 is TGTGCCAGCAGCCAAGATCTTAGCCCTGAAGCTTTCTTT. Translating gives CASSQDLSPEAFF. The full variable domain, with the rest looked up from reference TRBV14 and TRBJ1-1, is EAGVTQFPSHSVIEKGQTVTLRCDPISGHDNLYWYRRVMGKEIKFLLHFVKESKQDESGMPNNRFLAERTGGTYSTLKVQPAELEDSGVYFCASSQDLSPEAFFGQGTRLTVV.

This clonotype was seen only a few times. This rearrangement joins TRBV5-4 to TRBJ1-2; D remains unclear. V lost 2 bases and J lost 0, with 8 bases in between. Germline CDR1 reads SGHNT; CDR2 reads YYREEE (reference sequence). The CDR3 is 14 residues long. CDR3 in amino acids: CASSFAGANYGYTF. The CDR3 DNA sequence: TGTGCCAGCAGCTTTGCAGGAGCTAACTATGGCTACACCTTC.

This clonotype came up many times. CDR3 in amino acids: CASNHGLQNTEAFF. The DNA of the CDR3 is TGTGCCAGCAACCACGGACTGCAGAACACTGAAGCTTTCTTT. The chain couples TRBV6-1 to TRBJ1-1; D is unresolved. V gave up 7 bases and J gave up 1 base, with 13 bases separating them. This CDR3 region has 14 residues. CDR1 and CDR2 from the germline V gene are MNHNS and SASEGT.